This T cell receptor beta chain emerged from a study of T cells in women clearing cervical HPV infection. The CDR3 is 16 amino acids. CDR1 and CDR2 (germline): DFQATT, SNEGSKA (reference sequence). The germline V and J ends were trimmed by 0 bases and 1 base, with 15 bases remaining between them. TCRdb's copy holds only in-frame clones and misses some; the assay was immunoSEQ multiplex PCR. This sample's table reports approximately 22,000 clones. With regard to this clone: Its antigen remains unidentified. The sequence runs out 3 residues before the end of the CDR3; the remainder is reconstructed from the germline J gene.

Study-wide findings and caveats: Richness plus V gene abundances separated cases from controls with AUC roughly 0.83. CIN3+ cases had significantly higher TCR richness than controls; evenness did not differ.

Sample: blood buffy coat. The receptor was isolated from a woman between 18 and 75 years old with a cervical HPV16 infection that either progressed to CIN3+ or cleared (not recorded which). The chain has TRBV20-1 and TRBJ2-5; weak D call: TRBD2 (5 bases). The covered CDR3 bases are TGCAGTGCTAGAGATAGCTGGAGGAGCGGCCAAGAGACC. This sequence encodes CSARDSWRSGQET. The entire CDR3 protein is CSARDSWRSGQETQYF.